This is a list of T cell receptor beta chains from one sample in a study of blood T cell repertoires in COVID-19. Repertoires were generated with immunoSEQ multiplex PCR, while TCRdb's copy carries only in-frame clones and drops some. In the table there are 200,000 to 300,000 clones, about 85% of which are singletons. The sequencing sample was made of peripheral blood. These receptors all stem from a man aged 60 to 75 with acute or convalescent COVID-19. Both conserved end residues are part of each CDR3. D genes are given only for firm matches. The size field is filled for only some rows; it gives once, few, many or a size class.

D: NA; J: TRBJ2-1; size: NA; V: TRBV27; DNA: TGTGCCAGCAGTTACCCCCGCTTGGCAGGGGTACCGACCTACAATGAGCAGTTCTTC; CDR3: CASSYPRLAGVPTYNEQFF
D: TRBD1; J: TRBJ2-7; size: NA; V: TRBV7-2; DNA: TGTGCCAGCAGTGGGGGACAGGGGCCCTTCTACGAGCAGTACTTC; CDR3: CASSGGQGPFYEQYF
D: TRBD2; J: TRBJ2-7; size: NA; V: TRBV7-8; DNA: TGTGCCAGCAGCTTAGGTGCACTAGCGGGAGACTCCTACGAGCAGTACTTC; CDR3: CASSLGALAGDSYEQYF
D: TRBD1; J: TRBJ2-5; size: few; V: TRBV5-1; DNA: TGCGCCAGCAGCTTCCCCTTGACAGGGGCCAAAGAGACCCAGTACTTC; CDR3: CASSFPLTGAKETQYF
D: NA; J: TRBJ1-3; size: NA; V: TRBV27; DNA: TGTGCCAGCAGTCTACAGGGTTCTGGAAACACCATATATTTT; CDR3: CASSLQGSGNTIYF
D: NA; J: TRBJ2-7; size: NA; V: TRBV28; DNA: TGTGCCAGCAGTTTCAGACAGTACGAGCAGTACTTC; CDR3: CASSFRQYEQYF
D: NA; J: TRBJ2-2; size: NA; V: TRBV30; DNA: TGTGCCTTGGGACTCCTAAACACCGGGGAGCTGTTTTTT; CDR3: CALGLLNTGELFF
D: TRBD1; J: TRBJ2-5; size: NA; V: TRBV15; DNA: TGTGCCACCAGCAGGGGGGGACAGGGCGAGGAGACCCAGTACTTC; CDR3: CATSRGGQGEETQYF
D: TRBD1; J: TRBJ1-1; size: NA; V: TRBV5-6; DNA: TGTGCCAGCAGCCCGGCGACAGGGGGAAACACTGAAGCTTTCTTT; CDR3: CASSPATGGNTEAFF
D: NA; J: TRBJ2-2; size: NA; V: TRBV10-3; DNA: TGTGCCATCAGTGAGTCGACAGACACCGGGGAGCTGTTTTTT; CDR3: CAISESTDTGELFF
D: TRBD1; J: TRBJ2-1; size: NA; V: TRBV11-3; DNA: TGTGCCAGCAGCTTAGCAACGACAGGGGGCTACAATGAGCAGTTCTTC; CDR3: CASSLATTGGYNEQFF
D: TRBD2; J: TRBJ2-2; size: few; V: TRBV3-1/TRBV3-2; DNA: TGTGCCAGCAGCTTCGGACTAGCGGGTAACACCGGGGAGCTGTTTTTT; CDR3: CASSFGLAGNTGELFF
D: NA; J: TRBJ2-2; size: NA; V: TRBV3-1/TRBV3-2; DNA: TGTGCCAGCAGCCAAGCAGGGGCAGCCGGGGAGCTGTTTTTT; CDR3: CASSQAGAAGELFF
D: NA; J: TRBJ2-2; size: NA; V: TRBV9; DNA: TGTGCCAGCAGCGTCAGGGGTACGAACACCGGGGAGCTGTTTTTT; CDR3: CASSVRGTNTGELFF
D: TRBD1; J: TRBJ1-2; size: NA; V: TRBV28; DNA: TGTGCCAGCAGTTTATCGGACAGGGGGTTTGGCTACACCTTC; CDR3: CASSLSDRGFGYTF
D: NA; J: TRBJ2-5; size: few; V: TRBV3-1/TRBV3-2; DNA: TGTGCCAGCAGCCTGTTCGTCTCGACCCAGTACTTC; CDR3: CASSLFVSTQYF
D: NA; J: TRBJ1-1; size: NA; V: TRBV12-5; DNA: TGTGCTAGTGGTTTGCAGGTCGGTGAAGCTTTCTTT; CDR3: CASGLQVGEAFF
D: NA; J: TRBJ1-2; size: NA; V: TRBV2; DNA: TGTGCCAGCAGGACTCAGGGGATTTTGGGCTACACCTTC; CDR3: CASRTQGILGYTF
D: NA; J: TRBJ2-3; size: NA; V: TRBV4-1; DNA: TGCGCCAGCAGCCAAGGTTTGAGAACGAGCACAGATACGCAGTATTTT; CDR3: CASSQGLRTSTDTQYF
D: TRBD1; J: TRBJ1-6; size: NA; V: TRBV3-1/TRBV3-2; DNA: TGTGCCAGCAGCCCCGTCCGGACAGGGCTAGATTCACCCCTCCACTTT; CDR3: CASSPVRTGLDSPLHF
D: NA; J: TRBJ1-4; size: NA; V: TRBV28; DNA: TGTGCCAGCAGTAGCGGCGGTCTTAATGAAAAACTGTTTTTT; CDR3: CASSSGGLNEKLFF
D: NA; J: TRBJ2-1; size: NA; V: TRBV24-1; DNA: TGTGCCACCAGTGAAGGGAGGACAAACAATGAGCAGTTCTTC; CDR3: CATSEGRTNNEQFF